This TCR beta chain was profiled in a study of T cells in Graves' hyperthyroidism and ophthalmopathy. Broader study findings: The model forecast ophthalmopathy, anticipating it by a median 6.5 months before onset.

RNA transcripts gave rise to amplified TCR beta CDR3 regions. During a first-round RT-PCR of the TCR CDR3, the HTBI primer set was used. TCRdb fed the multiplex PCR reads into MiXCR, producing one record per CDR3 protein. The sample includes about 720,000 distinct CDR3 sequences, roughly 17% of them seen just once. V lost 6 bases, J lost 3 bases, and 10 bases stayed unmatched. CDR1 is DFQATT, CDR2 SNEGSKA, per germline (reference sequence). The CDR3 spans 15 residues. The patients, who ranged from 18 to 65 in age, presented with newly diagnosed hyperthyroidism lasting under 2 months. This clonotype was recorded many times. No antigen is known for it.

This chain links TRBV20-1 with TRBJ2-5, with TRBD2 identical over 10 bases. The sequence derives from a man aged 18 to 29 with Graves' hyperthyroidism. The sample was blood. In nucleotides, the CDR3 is TGCAGTGCGGAGCCCCGACTAGCGGGTGAAGAGACCCAGTACTTC. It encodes CSAEPRLAGEETQYF.